Following are 20 T cell receptor beta chains from one sample sequenced in a study of technical replicates of blood from several donors. Generated by immunoSEQ multiplex PCR, the TCRdb table keeps only in-frame clones and is missing some. The data show under 85,000 clones, around 90% seen once. Source material: T cells isolated from PBMCs. The receptors were sampled from a human donor in good health.

The J gene is TRBJ1-2, the V gene TRBV5-6, with D hard to call. Deletions cut 1 base from V and 6 bases from J, with 10 bases between. Germline-derived CDR1 and CDR2 are SGHDT and YYEEEE. CDR3 length: 13 residues. The CDR3 region has the DNA TGTGCCAGCAGCTTGTCAGCGACCCATGGCTACACCTTC. Encoded protein: CASSLSATHGYTF.

This sequence joins TRBV7-9 and TRBJ2-2, with D possibly matching TRBD2 (5 bases). Per germline, CDR1 SEHNR and CDR2 FQNEAQ (reference sequence). The V end was cut by 11 bases, the J end by 3 bases, with 13 bases between. The CDR3 is 13 residues long. This chain's CDR3 is CAGPGYDTGELFF. The CDR3 DNA reads TGTGCCGGTCCGGGATACGACACCGGGGAGCTGTTTTTT. Full variable domain (missing parts from reference TRBV7-9 and TRBJ2-2): DTGVSQNPRHKITKRGQNVTFRCDPISEHNRLYWYRQTLGQGPEFLTYFQNEAQLEKSRLLSDRFSAERPKGSFSTLEIQRTEQGDSAMYLCAGPGYDTGELFFGEGSRLTVL.

This sequence joins TRBV2 and TRBJ2-7; D may be TRBD2 (5 bases). Germline CDR1 SNHLY, CDR2 FYNNEI. The CDR3 totals 14 residues. V lost 5 bases, J lost 4 bases, and 15 bases lay in between. The CDR3 sequence: CASSPPGSMYEQYF. For the CDR3, the DNA is TGTGCCAGCAGTCCACCGGGGAGTATGTACGAGCAGTACTTC.

This rearrangement joins TRBV7-8 to TRBJ2-7; 7 bases are shared with TRBD1. Germline trimming cut 5 bases from V and 5 bases from J; bases unmatched to any gene: 6. This CDR3 region has 13 residues. Germline-derived CDR1 and CDR2 are SGHVS and FQNEAQ. The CDR3 loop reads CASSQGQNNEQYF. Here the CDR3 DNA reads TGTGCCAGCAGCCAGGGACAGAATAACGAGCAGTACTTC.

This clone was seen just once. V and J are TRBV28 and TRBJ2-1; 11 bases line up with TRBD1. Per germline, CDR1 MDHEN and CDR2 SYDVKM. The ends lost 6 bases at V and 14 bases at J; junction bases unmatched: 6. The CDR3 has 12 residues. The CDR3 DNA sequence: TGTGCCAGCAGGGGGACAGGGGGAATCGAGTTCTTC. Protein product: CASRGTGGIEFF.

This clone has only one observation. The genes are TRBV27 and TRBJ1-3; no firm D call. CDR1 is MNHEY and CDR2 is SMNVEV in the germline V gene (reference sequence). The CDR3 totals 14 residues. Trimming removed 3 bases at V and 1 base at J, with 7 bases between. CDR3 sequence reads: CASSFARSGNTIYF. The CDR3 coding sequence is TGTGCCAGCAGTTTCGCCAGATCTGGAAACACCATATATTTT.

This sequence joins TRBV6-6 and TRBJ1-4; unclear D gene. Trimming left V 0 bases short and J 8 bases short, with 7 bases between. The CDR3 covers 13 residues. Germline loops: CDR1 MNHNY, CDR2 SVGAGI (reference sequence). As DNA, the CDR3 is TGTGCCAGCAGTTACTCGGAACAGGAAAAACTGTTTTTT. This gives the protein CASSYSEQEKLFF.

The rearrangement links TRBV29-1 to TRBJ2-1; TRBD2 matches at 11 bases. CDR3 length: 14 amino acids. Germline-derived CDR1 and CDR2 are SQVTM and ANQGSEA. Unmatched junction bases numbered 3, after V lost 4 bases and J lost 4 bases. CDR3 sequence: CSVGTSGWYNEQFF. CDR3 bases: TGCAGCGTTGGGACTAGCGGGTGGTACAATGAGCAGTTCTTC.

The count of this clone is one. V is TRBV19 and J is TRBJ1-5; D is undetermined. The CDR3 consists of 14 residues. Germline-derived CDR1 and CDR2 are LNHDA and SQIVND (reference sequence). Trimming shortened V by 7 bases and J by 4 bases, and 14 bases separated the two germline ends. CDR3 nucleotide sequence: TGTGCCAGTACTCGGCAAGGCGGGAATCAGCCCCAGCATTTT. Translating gives CASTRQGGNQPQHF.

This sequence joins TRBV11-2 and TRBJ2-1; D call uncertain. V lost 0 bases and J 4 bases, leaving 4 bases between the germline ends. The CDR3 is made up of 13 amino acids. Germline V lookup: CDR1 SGHAT, CDR2 FQNNGV. CDR3 bases: TGTGCCAGCAGCTTAGAACTTTACAATGAGCAGTTCTTC. Amino acids: CASSLELYNEQFF. The full variable domain, with the rest looked up from reference TRBV11-2 and TRBJ2-1, is EAGVAQSPRYKIIEKRQSVAFWCNPISGHATLYWYQQILGQGPKLLIQFQNNGVVDDSQLPKDRFSAERLKGVDSTLKIQPAKLEDSAVYLCASSLELYNEQFFGPGTRLTVL.

V gene TRBV19 combines with J gene TRBJ2-7; the D gene is possibly TRBD1 (5 bases). V lost 0 bases, J lost 7 bases, and 13 bases lay in between. Germline V gives CDR1 LNHDA, CDR2 SQIVND (reference sequence). CDR3 length: 14 residues. The CDR3 DNA reads as TGTGCCAGTAGTATAGATCTGTTAAGGGGAGAGCAGTACTTC. Translation gives CASSIDLLRGEQYF. Supplemented by reference TRBV19 and TRBJ2-7, the full variable domain reads DGGITQSPKYLFRKEGQNVTLSCEQNLNHDAMYWYRQDPGQGLRLIYYSQIVNDFQKGDIAEGYSVSREKKESFPLTVTSAQKNPTAFYLCASSIDLLRGEQYFGPGTRLTVT.

The CDR3 DNA reads as TGTGCCAGCAGTGGAGTCGGCGAGCAGTACTTC. Translation: CASSGVGEQYF. The V gene is TRBV2, the J gene TRBJ2-7; D remains unclear. The germline V and J ends were trimmed by 4 bases and 6 bases, with 7 bases remaining between them. Germline CDR1 and CDR2: SNHLY and FYNNEI. The CDR3 loop spans 11 amino acids.

The V gene is TRBV18, the J gene TRBJ2-2; tentative D call: TRBD1 (6 bases). This CDR3 is 12 amino acids long. Germline V gene lookup returns CDR1 KGHSH and CDR2 LQKENI. V lost 4 bases and J lost 11, with 11 bases in between. For the CDR3, the DNA is TGTGCCAGCTCACAACAGGGTCGAGAGCTGTTTTTT. This encodes CASSQQGRELFF.

This clone has a single count. The chain uses TRBV7-6 and TRBJ2-5, with 7 bases matching TRBD1. This CDR3 is 18 amino acids long. V lost 1 base and J lost 3; bases outside the gene matches: 14. Germline lookup yields CDR1 SGHVS and CDR2 FNYEAQ. CDR3 region: CASSLGPFRQGDKETQYF. The DNA of the CDR3 is TGTGCCAGCAGCTTAGGTCCATTTAGACAGGGTGACAAAGAGACCCAGTACTTC.

The genes are TRBV7-8 and TRBJ2-1; TRBD2 matches at 7 bases. There are 15 residues in the CDR3. The V gene end was trimmed by 7 bases and the J gene end by 4 bases; junction bases not matched to a gene: 10. Germline CDR1 is SGHVS and CDR2 is FQNEAQ. The CDR3 loop reads CASTHRGGQYNEQFF. The CDR3 nucleotides are TGTGCCAGCACCCACCGGGGAGGGCAATACAATGAGCAGTTCTTC.

This clone was picked up many times. The rearrangement links TRBV6-6 to TRBJ2-1; TRBD2 is a possible D gene (6 bases). Germline-derived CDR1 and CDR2 are MNHNY and SVGAGI (reference sequence). Trimming took off 0 bases at V and 4 bases at J, with 10 bases between the two ends. CDR3 length: 15 amino acids. CDR3 amino acids: CASSYSMEGYNEQFF. The CDR3 nucleotides read TGTGCCAGCAGTTACTCGATGGAGGGGTACAATGAGCAGTTCTTC.

The chain has TRBV5-1 and TRBJ2-1, with TRBD2 identical over 15 bases. Trimming removed 0 bases from V and 4 bases from J; junction bases left unmatched: 2. There are 17 residues in the CDR3. Germline CDR1 reads SGHRS; CDR2 reads YFSETQ. CDR3 in amino acids: CASSLGTSGRAYNEQFF. The CDR3 DNA is TGCGCCAGCAGCTTGGGGACTAGCGGGAGGGCTTACAATGAGCAGTTCTTC.

This rearrangement joins TRBV11-3 to TRBJ2-7; TRBD1 might be the D (6 bases). The CDR3 runs 17 residues. Trimming removed 1 base from V and 2 bases from J, with 18 bases in between. From germline, CDR1 is SGHNT and CDR2 YENEEA. CDR3 amino acids: CASSLVRQGNWPYEQYF. In DNA, the CDR3 is TGTGCCAGCAGCTTAGTCAGGCAGGGGAATTGGCCCTACGAGCAGTACTTC. Full variable domain (missing parts from reference TRBV11-3 and TRBJ2-7): EAGVVQSPRYKIIEKKQPVAFWCNPISGHNTLYWYLQNLGQGPELLIRYENEEAVDDSQLPKDRFSAERLKGVDSTLKIQPAELGDSAVYLCASSLVRQGNWPYEQYFGPGTRLTVT.

This chain links TRBV27 with TRBJ1-3; 11 nucleotides line up with TRBD1. Per germline, CDR1 MNHEY and CDR2 SMNVEV (reference sequence). The CDR3 is made up of 14 amino acids. Unmatched junction bases numbered 0, after V lost 2 bases and J lost 6 bases. CDR3 sequence (DNA): TGTGCCAGCAGTTTAGGACAGGGGGCAAACACCATATATTTT. Amino acid sequence: CASSLGQGANTIYF.

V and J are TRBV15 and TRBJ2-7; 12 nucleotides agree with TRBD2. Unmatched junction bases numbered 2, after V lost 0 bases and J lost 2 bases. Germline loops: CDR1 LNHNV, CDR2 YYDKDF (reference sequence). This CDR3 is 16 amino acids long. The CDR3 reads CATSRDGLAGTYEQYF. CDR3 DNA sequence: TGTGCCACCAGCAGAGATGGACTAGCGGGAACCTACGAGCAGTACTTC.